One sample yielded the 10 T cell receptor beta chains listed below, sequenced in a study of blood T cells in healthy people across ages. Next came a second PCR, run for roughly 6 to 11 cycles, which used a sample-barcoded 5' primer along with a J-beta primer mix. MiXCR, run by TCRdb on the 5' RACE reads, gives a single entry per CDR3 protein. This table holds 650,000 to 950,000 distinct CDR3 sequences, roughly 44% found once. The sequencing input was blood. The source of these receptors is a man between 60 and 75 years old in good health.

This clonotype was recorded only once. The V call is TRBV24-1, the J call TRBJ2-1; 13 bases map to TRBD2. Germline CDR1 KGHDR, CDR2 SFDVKD. The length of the CDR3 is 16 residues. Trimming at V came to 4 bases and at J to 6 bases, leaving 5 bases not matched to a gene. The CDR3 here is CATSDSGTSGANEQFF. In DNA form, the CDR3 reads TGTGCCACCAGTGACTCCGGGACTAGCGGGGCCAATGAGCAGTTCTTC.

This clonotype occurred a few times. The chain carries TRBV2 and TRBJ1-1; TRBD1 matches 7 bases. This CDR3 contains 14 residues. V was clipped by 5 bases and J by 5 bases; unmatched bases: 8. Germline assignment: CDR1 SNHLY and CDR2 FYNNEI. CDR3: CASSLERQGTEAFF. Written as DNA, the CDR3 is TGTGCCAGCAGTCTAGAGCGACAGGGTACTGAAGCTTTCTTT.

A remark on this clonotype: This sequence may be a read error, since a much larger clone differs from it by one base. V is TRBV7-2 and J is TRBJ2-7; D is possibly TRBD1 (5 bases). CDR1 and CDR2 from the germline V gene are SGHTA and FQGNSA. This CDR3 is 14 amino acids long. This CDR3 is CVSSLEGVTYEQYF. The CDR3 nucleotides read TGTGTCAGCAGCTTAGAAGGGGTGACCTACGAGCAGTACTTC.

This clonotype was recorded a few times. The J gene is TRBJ2-2, the V gene TRBV5-1, with D possibly matching TRBD1 (6 bases). Germline V CDR1 and CDR2: SGHRS, YFSETQ. The CDR3 runs 15 residues. The V end was cut by 3 bases, the J end by 4 bases, with 13 bases between. The chain's CDR3 is CASSSVGQSTGELFF. The CDR3 bases are TGCGCCAGCAGCTCGGTGGGACAAAGCACCGGGGAGCTGTTTTTT.

This clonotype appeared a single time. This CDR3 reads CASSLEGEAYNEQFF. CDR3 sequence (DNA): TGTGCCAGCAGCTTGGAAGGGGAGGCCTACAATGAGCAGTTCTTC. V usage is TRBV7-3 and J usage is TRBJ2-1, with TRBD2 as a possible D gene (6 bases). The CDR3 spans 15 residues. With 3 bases removed from V and 2 bases from J, the gap between germline ends came to 11 bases. CDR1 and CDR2 (germline): SGHTA, FQGTGA.

The genes are TRBV6-1 and TRBJ1-2; D gene uncertain. From germline, CDR1 is MNHNS and CDR2 SASEGT. This CDR3 has 13 residues. V dropped 0 bases and J dropped 3 bases, with 5 bases sitting between them. The CDR3 sequence: CASSEAGYYGYTF. The CDR3 DNA is TGTGCCAGCAGTGAAGCGGGGTACTATGGCTACACCTTC.

On this clonotype itself: Because the CDR3's place on the DNA is in doubt, the DNA is left out and the CDR3 is given as listed by TCRdb. The chain is built from TRBV21-1 and TRBJ2-6; the table's D call, TRBD1, has no DNA check behind it. TRBV21-1 is tagged as a pseudogene. The CDR3 extends over 18 residues, inclusive of both ends. This chain's CDR3 is CASSKVPGFGSGANVLTF.

The chain joins TRBV4-1 to TRBJ2-5; TRBD2 might be the D (7 bases). CDR3 length: 16 residues. Deletions cut 0 bases from V and 4 bases from J, with 15 bases between. Germline V gene data show CDR1 as MGHRA and CDR2 as YSYEKL. The CDR3 spells CASSQDGGARGETQYF. The CDR3, as DNA: TGCGCCAGCAGCCAAGATGGGGGGGCGCGAGGAGAGACCCAGTACTTC.

On this clonotype itself: Given a much more abundant clone one base away, this may be a read error. The chain links TRBV5-1 to TRBJ2-7, with D unresolved. CDR1 and CDR2 from the germline V gene are SGHRS and YFSETQ. This CDR3 has 12 amino acids. CDR3 in amino acids: CASGLAEDEQYF. As DNA, the CDR3 is TGCGCCAGCGGCTTGGCCGAGGACGAGCAGTACTTC.

The chain carries TRBV6-1 and TRBJ2-1; D gene unclear. CDR1 MNHNS and CDR2 SASEGT come from the germline V gene. V shed 7 bases and J shed 2 bases, with 15 bases lying between them. This CDR3 is built from 15 residues. The CDR3 spells CASTKSVGTYNEQFF. CDR3 sequence (DNA): TGTGCCAGCACTAAGTCGGTGGGGACCTACAATGAGCAGTTCTTC.